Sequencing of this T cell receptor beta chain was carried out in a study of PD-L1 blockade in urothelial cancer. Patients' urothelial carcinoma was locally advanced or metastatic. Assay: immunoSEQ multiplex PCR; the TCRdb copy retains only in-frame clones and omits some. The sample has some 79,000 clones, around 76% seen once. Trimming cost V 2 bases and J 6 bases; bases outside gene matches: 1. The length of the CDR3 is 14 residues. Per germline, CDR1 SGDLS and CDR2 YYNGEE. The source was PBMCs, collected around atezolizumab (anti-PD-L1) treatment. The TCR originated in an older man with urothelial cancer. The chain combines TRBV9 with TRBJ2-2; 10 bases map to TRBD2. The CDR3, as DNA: TGTGCCAGCAGCGTGAGCGGGGGGGCCGGGGAGCTGTTTTTT. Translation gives CASSVSGGAGELFF.